This paragraph covers one T cell receptor (beta chain) sequence. Its antigen is not known. This sample is drawn from a study of shared clonotypes between healthy human individuals. General study results and limits: Sampling covered blood only; tissue repertoires likely differ.

The V and J ends lost 3 bases and 0 bases respectively, with 21 bases between them. The CDR3 totals 19 residues. Germline V gene lookup returns CDR1 MDHEN and CDR2 SYDVKM. Assay: immunoSEQ multiplex PCR; the TCRdb copy retains only in-frame clones and omits some. The data hold about 1.5 million clones, with around 97% observed a single time. Material: naive CD4+ T cells sorted from blood. Described subset: CD45RA+ positively selected. The origin of this receptor is a man aged 25 to 40 in good health. The V and J genes are TRBV28 and TRBJ2-1, with D unresolved. Here the CDR3 DNA reads TGTGCCAGCAGTTTCGCTTCTCCTTTTCGCCCAAGCTCCTACAATGAGCAGTTCTTC. It translates to CASSFASPFRPSSYNEQFF.